The entry that follows covers one TCR beta chain sequence. The target antigen is unknown. A read error may explain this, as a much larger clone is one base away. The CDR3 extends 3 residues past the end of the read, so its final part is completed from the germline J gene. The data derive from a study of T cell clonality in common variable immunodeficiency. Most patients and controls had Caucasian heritage. Only in-frame clones appear in the TCRdb table, and some are missing; sequencing was by immunoSEQ multiplex PCR. This sample has around 55,000 clones, each found more than once. Whole-study results and caveats: Fewer deletions and N-nucleotide insertions were reportedly seen in common variable immunodeficiency TCR beta sequences. CVID subjects shared fewer TCRbeta clones than healthy controls did. Links between repertoire features and CVID complications were heterogeneity-limited.

Per germline, CDR1 MNHNS and CDR2 SASEGT. The CDR3 is 15 residues long. The sequence was collected from a person aged 18 to 69 in good health. The sample consisted of peripheral blood mononuclear cells. This chain connects TRBV6-1 to TRBJ2-3; tentatively, D is TRBD2 (7 bases). The part of the CDR3 DNA that was read is TGTGCCAGCAGTGAGTTGGGGGCAGGGAGGGAGCCG. This gives the protein CASSELGAGREP. The full CDR3 is CASSELGAGREPQYF.